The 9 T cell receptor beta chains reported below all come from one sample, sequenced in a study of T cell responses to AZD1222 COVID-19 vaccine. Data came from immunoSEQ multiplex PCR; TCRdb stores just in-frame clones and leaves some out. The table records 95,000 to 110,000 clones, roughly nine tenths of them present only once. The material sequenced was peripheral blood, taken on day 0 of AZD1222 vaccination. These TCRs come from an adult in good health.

CDR3 nucleotides: TGTGCCAGCAATCAGGGGTTGCGTAACTATGGCTACACCTTC. Translated: CASNQGLRNYGYTF. J is TRBJ1-2 and V is TRBV9; weak D call: TRBD1 (6 bases). V was clipped by 6 bases and J by 1 base, with 13 bases between them. The germline gives CDR1 SGDLS, CDR2 YYNGEE. The CDR3 is 14 amino acids.

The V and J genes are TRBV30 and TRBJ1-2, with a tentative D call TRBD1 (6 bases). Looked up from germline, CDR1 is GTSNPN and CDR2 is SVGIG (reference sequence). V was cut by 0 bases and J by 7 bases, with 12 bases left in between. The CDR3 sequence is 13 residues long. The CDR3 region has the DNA TGTGCCTGGAGTGTCGGGGGGGGCTCTGGCTACACCTTC. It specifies CAWSVGGGSGYTF. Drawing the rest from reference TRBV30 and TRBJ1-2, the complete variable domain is SQTIHQWPATLVQPVGSPLSLECTVEGTSNPNLYWYRQAAGRGLQLLFYSVGIGQISSEVPQNLSASRPQDRQFILSSKKLLLSDSGFYLCAWSVGGGSGYTFGSGTRLTVV.

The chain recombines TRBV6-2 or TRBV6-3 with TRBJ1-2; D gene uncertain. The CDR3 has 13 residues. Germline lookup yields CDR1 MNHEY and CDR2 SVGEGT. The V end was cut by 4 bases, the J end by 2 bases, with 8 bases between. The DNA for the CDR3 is TGTGCCAGCAGTTTAGACGGAAACTATGGCTACACCTTC. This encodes CASSLDGNYGYTF.

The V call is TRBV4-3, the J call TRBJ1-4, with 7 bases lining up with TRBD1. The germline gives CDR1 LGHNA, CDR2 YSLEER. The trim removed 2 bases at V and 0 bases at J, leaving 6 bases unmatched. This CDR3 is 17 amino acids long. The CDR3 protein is CASSQPGTDATNEKLFF. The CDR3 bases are TGCGCCAGCAGCCAACCCGGGACAGACGCAACTAATGAAAAACTGTTTTTT.

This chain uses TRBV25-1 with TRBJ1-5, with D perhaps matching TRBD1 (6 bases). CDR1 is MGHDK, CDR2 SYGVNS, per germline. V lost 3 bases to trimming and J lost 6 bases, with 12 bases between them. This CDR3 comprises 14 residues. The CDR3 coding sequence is TGTGCCAGCAGTGAGTCAGGGGCAGGTCAGCCCCAGCATTTT. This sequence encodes CASSESGAGQPQHF.

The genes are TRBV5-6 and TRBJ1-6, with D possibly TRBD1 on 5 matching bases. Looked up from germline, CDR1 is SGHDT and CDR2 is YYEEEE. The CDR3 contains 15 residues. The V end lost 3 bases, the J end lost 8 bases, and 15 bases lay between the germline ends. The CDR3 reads CASSSIGDRHSPLHF. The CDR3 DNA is TGTGCCAGCAGCTCCATAGGGGACCGCCATTCACCCCTCCACTTT.

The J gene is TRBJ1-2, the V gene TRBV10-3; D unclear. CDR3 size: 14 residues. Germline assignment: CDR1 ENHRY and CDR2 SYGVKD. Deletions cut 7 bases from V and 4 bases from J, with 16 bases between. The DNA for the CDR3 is TGTGCCATCAAACCCCCCGGGGATGCCTATGGCTACACCTTC. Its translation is CAIKPPGDAYGYTF.

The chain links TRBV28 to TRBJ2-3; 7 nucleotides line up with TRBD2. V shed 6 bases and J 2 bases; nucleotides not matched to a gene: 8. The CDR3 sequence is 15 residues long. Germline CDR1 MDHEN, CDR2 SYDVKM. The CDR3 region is CASRSPSGHTDTQYF. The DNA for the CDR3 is TGTGCCAGCAGGTCACCTAGCGGACACACAGATACGCAGTATTTT.

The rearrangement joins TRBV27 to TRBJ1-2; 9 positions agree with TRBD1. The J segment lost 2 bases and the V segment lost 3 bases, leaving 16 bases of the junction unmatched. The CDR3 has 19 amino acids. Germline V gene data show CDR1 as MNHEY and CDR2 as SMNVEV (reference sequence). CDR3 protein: CASSFPRRTGDVSNYGYTF. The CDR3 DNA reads TGTGCCAGCAGTTTTCCCCGTCGGACAGGGGACGTATCAAACTATGGCTACACCTTC.